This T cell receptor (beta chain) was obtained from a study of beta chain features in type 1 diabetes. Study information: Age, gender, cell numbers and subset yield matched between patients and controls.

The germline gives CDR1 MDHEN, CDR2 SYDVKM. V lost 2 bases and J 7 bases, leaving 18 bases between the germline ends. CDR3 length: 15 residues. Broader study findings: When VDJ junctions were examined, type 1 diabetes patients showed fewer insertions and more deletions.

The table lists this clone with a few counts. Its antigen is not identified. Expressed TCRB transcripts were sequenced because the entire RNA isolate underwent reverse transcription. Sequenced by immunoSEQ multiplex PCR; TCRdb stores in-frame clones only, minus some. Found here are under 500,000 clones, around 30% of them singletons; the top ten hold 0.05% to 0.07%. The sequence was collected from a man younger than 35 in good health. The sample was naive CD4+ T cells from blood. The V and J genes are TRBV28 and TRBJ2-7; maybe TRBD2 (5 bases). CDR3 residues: CASSLAGLATGEQYF. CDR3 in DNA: TGTGCCAGCAGTTTAGCCGGGCTAGCCACCGGAGAGCAGTACTTC.